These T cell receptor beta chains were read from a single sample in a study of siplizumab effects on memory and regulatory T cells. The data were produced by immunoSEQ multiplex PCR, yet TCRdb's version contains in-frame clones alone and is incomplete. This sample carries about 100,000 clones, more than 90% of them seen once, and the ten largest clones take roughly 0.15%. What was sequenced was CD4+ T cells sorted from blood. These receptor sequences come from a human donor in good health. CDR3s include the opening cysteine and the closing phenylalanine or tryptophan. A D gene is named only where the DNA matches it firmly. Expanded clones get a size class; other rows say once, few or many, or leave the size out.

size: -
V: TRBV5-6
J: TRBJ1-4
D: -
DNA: TGTGCCAGCAGCTTGGCGGGCAGATATAATGAAAAACTGTTTTTT
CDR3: CASSLAGRYNEKLFF

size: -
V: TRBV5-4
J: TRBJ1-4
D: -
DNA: TGTGCCAGCAGCTTGGTCGGCGGAAAACTGTTTTTT
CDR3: CASSLVGGKLFF

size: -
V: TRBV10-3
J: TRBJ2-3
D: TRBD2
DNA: TGTGCCATCAGCCTAGCGGGGGAACCCACAGATACGCAGTATTTT
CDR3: CAISLAGEPTDTQYF

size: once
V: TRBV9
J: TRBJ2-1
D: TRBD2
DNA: TGTGCCAGCAGCGTAGGGGGACTAACCTACAATGAGCAGTTCTTC
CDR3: CASSVGGLTYNEQFF

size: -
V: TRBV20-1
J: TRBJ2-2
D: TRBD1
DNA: TGCAGTGCAGGGGGCTCCGGGGAGCTGTTTTTT
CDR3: CSAGGSGELFF

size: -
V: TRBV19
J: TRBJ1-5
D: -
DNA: TGTGCCAGTAGTATAGGTAATCAGCCCCAGCATTTT
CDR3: CASSIGNQPQHF

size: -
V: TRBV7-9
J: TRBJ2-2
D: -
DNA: TGTGCCAGCGGTGAGACTAGGGGCACCGGGGAGCTGTTTTTT
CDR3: CASGETRGTGELFF

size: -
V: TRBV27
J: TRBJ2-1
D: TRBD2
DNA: TGTGCCAGCACCAGAAGGCCCCTACTAGCGGGGGCCGGGAATGAGCAGTTCTTC
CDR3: CASTRRPLLAGAGNEQFF

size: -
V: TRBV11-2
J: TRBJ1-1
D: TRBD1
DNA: TGTGCCAGCAGCTTCTCTCTGGACAGGGAGAACACTGAAGCTTTCTTT
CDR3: CASSFSLDRENTEAFF

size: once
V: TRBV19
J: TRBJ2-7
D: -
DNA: TGTGCCAGTAGTATAGGGGGGCCTTTATACGAGCAGTACTTC
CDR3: CASSIGGPLYEQYF

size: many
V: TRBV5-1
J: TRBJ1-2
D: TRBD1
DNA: TGCGCCAGCAGCTTGGGGGACAGGGCCTATGGCTACACCTTC
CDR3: CASSLGDRAYGYTF

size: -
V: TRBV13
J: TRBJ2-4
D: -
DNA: TGTGCCAGCAGCCCCAGGCGGGGAACCAAAAACATTCAGTACTTC
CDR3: CASSPRRGTKNIQYF

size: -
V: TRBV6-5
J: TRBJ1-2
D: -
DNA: TGTGCCAGCAGTCAAAACGGGGGCACGAATGGCTACACCTTC
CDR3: CASSQNGGTNGYTF

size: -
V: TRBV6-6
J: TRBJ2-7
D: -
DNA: TGTGCCAGCAGTTACTCGGGTAGAGGGGGGGGCTACGAGCAGTACTTC
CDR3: CASSYSGRGGGYEQYF

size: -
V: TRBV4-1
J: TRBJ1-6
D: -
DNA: TGCGCCAGCAGCCAAGTAATTGTTCGCCAGGTGGAAAATTCACCCCTCCACTTT
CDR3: CASSQVIVRQVENSPLHF

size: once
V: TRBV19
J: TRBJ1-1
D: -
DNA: TGTGCCAGTAGTCCCGGACGGGGACTGAACACTGAAGCTTTCTTT
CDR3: CASSPGRGLNTEAFF

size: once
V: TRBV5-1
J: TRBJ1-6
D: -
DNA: TGCGCCAGCAGCCCCAGGGTAATGGAAAATTCACCCCTCCACTTT
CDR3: CASSPRVMENSPLHF

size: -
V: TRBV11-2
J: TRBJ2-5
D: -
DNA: TGTGCCAGCAGCTTCGCAGGGGAGACCCAGTACTTC
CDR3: CASSFAGETQYF

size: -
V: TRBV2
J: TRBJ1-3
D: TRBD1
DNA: TGTGCCAGCAGCGGCCGGGACAGGGGGGGAGCTGGAAACACCATATATTTT
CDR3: CASSGRDRGGAGNTIYF

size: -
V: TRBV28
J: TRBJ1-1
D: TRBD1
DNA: TGTGCCAGCAAGTCAGGGGGCGCGATCACTGAAGCTTTCTTT
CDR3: CASKSGGAITEAFF

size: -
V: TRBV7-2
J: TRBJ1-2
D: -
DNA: TGTGCCAGCAGCTTACGACCCCCACAGGGATCTAACTATGGCTACACCTTC
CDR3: CASSLRPPQGSNYGYTF

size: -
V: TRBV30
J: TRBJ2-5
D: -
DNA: TGTGCCTGGGTGGCGGGACTCCGAGAGACCCAGTACTTC
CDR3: CAWVAGLRETQYF

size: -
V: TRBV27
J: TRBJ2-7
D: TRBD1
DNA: TGTGCCAGCAGAACCGTACAGGGGAACCCGTACGAGCAGTACTTC
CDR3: CASRTVQGNPYEQYF

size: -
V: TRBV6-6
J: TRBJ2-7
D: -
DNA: TGTGCCAGCAGTTACGGGGGGGCTGGAACCTACGAGCAGTACTTC
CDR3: CASSYGGAGTYEQYF

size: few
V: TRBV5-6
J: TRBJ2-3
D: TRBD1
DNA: TGTGCCAGTATCGACAGGGCGAGGGATACGCAGTATTTT
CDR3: CASIDRARDTQYF

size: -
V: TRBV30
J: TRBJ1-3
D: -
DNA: TGTGCCTGGGCGGGGGGGCTACATGGAAACACCATATATTTT
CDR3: CAWAGGLHGNTIYF

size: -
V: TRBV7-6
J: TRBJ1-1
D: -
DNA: TGTGCCAGCAGCTTCGCCGGGGAAAACACGAAAGCTTTCTTT
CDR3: CASSFAGENTKAFF

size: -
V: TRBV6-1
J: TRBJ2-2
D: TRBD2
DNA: TGTGCCAGCGCGGGACTAGCGGGGGGATCCGGGGAGCTGTTTTTT
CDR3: CASAGLAGGSGELFF

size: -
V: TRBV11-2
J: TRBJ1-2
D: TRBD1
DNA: TGTGCCAGCAGCTCGGGACACCCAGGGGGTGGCTACACCTTC
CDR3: CASSSGHPGGGYTF

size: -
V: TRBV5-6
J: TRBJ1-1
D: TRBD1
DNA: TGTGCCAGCAGCTTGGTAGGACAGGGTTTCTCAGCTGAAGCTTTCTTT
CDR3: CASSLVGQGFSAEAFF

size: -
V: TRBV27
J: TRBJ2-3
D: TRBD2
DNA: TGTGCCAGCAGTTCGTTGGCGGGGGTGACATCTAGCACAGATACGCAGTATTTT
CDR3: CASSSLAGVTSSTDTQYF

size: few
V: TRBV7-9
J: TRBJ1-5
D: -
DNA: TGTGCCAGCAGCTTCGAGGGGTATCAGCCCCAGCATTTT
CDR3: CASSFEGYQPQHF

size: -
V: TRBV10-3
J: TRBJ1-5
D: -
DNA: TGTGCCATCAGCCCAGGGTCTCAGCCCCAGCATTTT
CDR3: CAISPGSQPQHF

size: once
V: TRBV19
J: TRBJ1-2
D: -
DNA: TGTGCCAGTAGTATTCGACAGATGAAGGCTTCTAACTATGGCTACACCTTC
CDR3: CASSIRQMKASNYGYTF

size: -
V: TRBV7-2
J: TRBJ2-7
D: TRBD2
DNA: TGTGCCAGCAGCCTTCTCGGGACTAGCGTTTACGAGCAGTACTTC
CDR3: CASSLLGTSVYEQYF

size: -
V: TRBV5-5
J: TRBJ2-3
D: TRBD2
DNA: TGTGCCAGCAGCCCCCGGACTAGCGCGAGCACAGATACGCAGTATTTT
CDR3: CASSPRTSASTDTQYF

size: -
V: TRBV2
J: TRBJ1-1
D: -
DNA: TGTGCCAGCACATGGGTGACAGGGAACACTGAAGCTTTCTTT
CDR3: CASTWVTGNTEAFF

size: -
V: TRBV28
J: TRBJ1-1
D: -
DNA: TGTGCCAGCAGTTCGGACCGCCTAATTGAAGCTTTCTTT
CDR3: CASSSDRLIEAFF

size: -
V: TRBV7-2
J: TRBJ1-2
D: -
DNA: TGTGCCAGCAGCTTAGCGCTACAGGGACATGGCTACACCTTC
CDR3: CASSLALQGHGYTF

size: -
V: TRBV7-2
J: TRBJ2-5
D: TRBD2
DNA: TGTGCCAGCAGTGCCGGGACTAGCGGAGAGACCCAGTACTTC
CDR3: CASSAGTSGETQYF

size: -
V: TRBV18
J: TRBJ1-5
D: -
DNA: TGTGCCAGCTCACCACTCGGGACCCAGGGTCAGCCCCAGCATTTT
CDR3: CASSPLGTQGQPQHF

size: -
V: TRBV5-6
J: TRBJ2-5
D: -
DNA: TGTGCCAGCAGTTTGGGTAGGGCGGAAAAGGAGACCCAGTACTTC
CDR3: CASSLGRAEKETQYF

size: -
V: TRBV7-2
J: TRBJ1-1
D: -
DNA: TGTGCCAGCAGCTTAGGTAGGGGGAACACTGAAGCTTTCTTT
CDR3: CASSLGRGNTEAFF

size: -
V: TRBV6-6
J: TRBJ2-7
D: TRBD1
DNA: TGTGCCAGCAGTTTCGGGACAGGCGGCTACGAGCAGTACTTC
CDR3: CASSFGTGGYEQYF

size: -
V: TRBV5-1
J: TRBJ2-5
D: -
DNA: TGCGCCAGCAGCTTGTCAGGGTCGGAGACCCAGTACTTC
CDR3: CASSLSGSETQYF

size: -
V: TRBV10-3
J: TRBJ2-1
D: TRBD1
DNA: TGTGCCATCAGCGGGACAGAGCTCTCTGGTGAGCAGTTCTTC
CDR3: CAISGTELSGEQFF

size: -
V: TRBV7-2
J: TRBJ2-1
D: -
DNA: TGTGCCAGCAGCTTAGTGAACCCCCCCGATGAGCAGTTCTTC
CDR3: CASSLVNPPDEQFF